One sample yielded the 3 T cell receptor beta chains listed below, sequenced in a study (dated 2022 in TCRdb). Libraries were constructed by the immunoSEQ multiplex PCR assay. TCRdb holds this immuneACCESS table with in-frame rearrangements only. Some clones are missing; in checked studies, unresolved V genes explain under half, and the rest has no known cause. This sample gives 68,000 or so clones in total; just over 90% of them show up just once. Together, the top ten hold approximately 4.4% of the sample. Material for sequencing was PBMCs. The source is a man aged 35 to 55 with rheumatoid arthritis.

The V and J genes are TRBV19 and TRBJ1-1; no reliable D call. The germline gives CDR1 LNHDA, CDR2 SQIVND (reference sequence). Trimming stripped 3 bases from V and 3 bases from J, with 11 bases between. This CDR3 region has 14 residues. This chain's CDR3 is CASSIILGDTEAFF. The CDR3 bases are TGTGCCAGTAGTATTATCTTGGGTGACACTGAAGCTTTCTTT.

The chain links TRBV4-1 to TRBJ1-1, with D unclear. V shed 8 bases and J shed 1 base, with 20 bases lying between them. CDR1 and CDR2 from the germline V gene are MGHRA and YSYEKL. This CDR3 spans 16 amino acids. CDR3 amino acids: CASGPAGGDWNTEAFF. DNA for the CDR3: TGCGCCAGCGGGCCCGCCGGTGGGGATTGGAACACTGAAGCTTTCTTT.

The chain uses TRBV4-2 and TRBJ2-2, with D hard to call. V lost 3 bases, J lost 1 base, and 3 bases lay in between. CDR1 and CDR2 (germline): LGHNA, YNFKEQ. The CDR3 consists of 13 residues. The chain's CDR3 is CASSQKNTGELFF. The DNA for the CDR3 is TGTGCCAGCAGCCAGAAGAACACCGGGGAGCTGTTTTTT.